This TCR beta chain was found in a study of monozygotic twins with cystic fibrosis. As for this clone: Its matching antigen is unknown.

Findings and limits, study-wide: The repertoire was suggested to be naive-dominated, clonality median approximately 0.0093.

This CDR3 contains 17 residues. V shed 6 bases and J shed 4 bases, with 23 bases lying between them. Germline V gives CDR1 MDHEN, CDR2 SYDVKM. Sequenced by immunoSEQ multiplex PCR; TCRdb stores in-frame clones only, minus some. In the table there are 25,000 to 30,000 clones, about 96% of which are singletons. Material for sequencing was blood. The TCR comes from a girl aged 2-10 years with cystic fibrosis. The rearrangement joins TRBV28 to TRBJ2-3; D may be TRBD1 (6 bases). CDR3 DNA: TGTGCCAGCAGACACACACAGGGCCTTTGGGTCGCAGATACGCAGTATTTT. Amino acids: CASRHTQGLWVADTQYF.